Listed here is a single TCR beta chain. The data are from a study of blood T cell repertoires in COVID-19. Study-level information: In each case, the material was cDNA or gDNA derived from T cells, B-cell-depleted T cells, or PBMCs.

Germline trimming cut 8 bases from V and 7 bases from J; bases unmatched to any gene: 13. CDR3 size: 15 residues. Germline CDR1 is SNHLY and CDR2 is FYNNEI. Clones were read by immunoSEQ multiplex PCR, and TCRdb kept only the in-frame ones, dropping some. Of about 95,000 clones listed, around 81% are singletons. This clonotype originated in an older man with COVID-19, enrolled during active disease. Sequencing was carried out using peripheral blood. The chain is built from TRBV2 and TRBJ2-7, with 11 bases identical to TRBD1. This chain's CDR3 is CASVSLGQGAREQYF. CDR3 DNA: TGTGCCAGCGTCTCGCTCGGACAGGGGGCGCGAGAGCAGTACTTC.